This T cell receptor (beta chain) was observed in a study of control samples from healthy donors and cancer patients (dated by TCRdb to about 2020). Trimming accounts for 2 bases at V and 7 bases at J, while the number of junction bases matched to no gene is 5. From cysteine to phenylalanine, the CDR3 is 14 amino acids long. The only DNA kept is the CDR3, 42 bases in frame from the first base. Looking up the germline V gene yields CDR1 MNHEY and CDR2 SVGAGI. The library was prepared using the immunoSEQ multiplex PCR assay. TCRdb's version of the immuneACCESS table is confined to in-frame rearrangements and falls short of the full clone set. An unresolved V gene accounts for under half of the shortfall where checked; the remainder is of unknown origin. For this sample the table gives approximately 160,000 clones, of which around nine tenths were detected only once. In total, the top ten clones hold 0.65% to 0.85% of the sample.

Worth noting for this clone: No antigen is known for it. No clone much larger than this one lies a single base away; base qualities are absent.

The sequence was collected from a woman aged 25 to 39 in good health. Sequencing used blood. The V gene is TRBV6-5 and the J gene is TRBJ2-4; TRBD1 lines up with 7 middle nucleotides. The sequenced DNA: TGTGCCAGCAGTTACCAGGGACAGACGAACATTCAGTACTTC. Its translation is CASSYQGQTNIQYF.